These 12 T cell receptor beta chains share one sample of origin, sequenced in a study of vaccination effects on CD4 cells after COVID-19. The repertoire was sequenced with immunoSEQ multiplex PCR; TCRdb's copy has only in-frame clones and lacks some. The table records fewer than 70,000 clones, 80% of them present only once. Antigen-specific CD4+ T cells expanded by the ViraFEST assay with viral peptide pools were then sequenced. Scientists isolated CD4+ T cells after an approximately 10-day culture period ended. Vaccine recipients had no previous SARS-CoV-2 infection; their nucleocapsid antibodies were negative. Their antigens remain unidentified. Sequences were derived from CD4+ T cells from PBMCs cultured with SARS-CoV-2 spike peptides, sampled before COVID-19 vaccination. The receptors shown here come from a human donor who received a COVID-19 vaccine.

The rearrangement uses TRBV4-2 and TRBJ2-5; 9 nucleotides line up with TRBD2. This CDR3 is 16 amino acids long. Germline-derived CDR1 and CDR2 are LGHNA and YNFKEQ. The V and J ends lost 3 bases and 7 bases, in that order; junction bases with no gene match: 12. The CDR3 DNA sequence: TGTGCCAGCAGCCAGGACCTAGCGGGGTGGCTGGGGACCCAGTACTTC. It yields the protein CASSQDLAGWLGTQYF.

The chain couples TRBV18 to TRBJ2-1; D is unresolved. The V gene's germline CDR1 is KGHSH and CDR2 LQKENI. The V end was cut by 6 bases, the J end by 6 bases, with 9 bases between. The length of the CDR3 is 12 residues. The CDR3: CASSTISNEQFF. The CDR3 DNA reads as TGTGCCAGCTCGACAATTTCCAATGAGCAGTTCTTC.

This clone was seen a handful of times. CDR3 in amino acids: CASSQESGRYSGNTIYF. For the CDR3, the DNA is TGTGCCAGCAGCCAAGAATCGGGCAGGTACTCTGGAAACACCATATATTTT. The chain is built from TRBV14 and TRBJ1-3; D not resolved. V lost 0 bases, J lost 0 bases, and 12 bases lay in between. Germline CDR1 reads SGHDN; CDR2 reads FVKESK. The CDR3 is 17 residues long. Using reference TRBV14 and TRBJ1-3 for the parts outside the CDR3, the full variable domain is EAGVTQFPSHSVIEKGQTVTLRCDPISGHDNLYWYRRVMGKEIKFLLHFVKESKQDESGMPNNRFLAERTGGTYSTLKVQPAELEDSGVYFCASSQESGRYSGNTIYFGEGSWLTVV.

The chain joins TRBV19 to TRBJ2-1; the match to TRBD1 covers 8 bases. The CDR3 length is 15 residues. Unmatched junction bases numbered 6, after V lost 2 bases and J lost 6 bases. Germline CDR1 and CDR2: LNHDA and SQIVND (reference sequence). The chain's CDR3 is CASSIRQGPSNEQFF. DNA of the CDR3: TGTGCCAGTAGTATACGACAGGGGCCCAGCAATGAGCAGTTCTTC. Together with reference TRBV19 and TRBJ2-1, the CDR3 gives the full variable domain: DGGITQSPKYLFRKEGQNVTLSCEQNLNHDAMYWYRQDPGQGLRLIYYSQIVNDFQKGDIAEGYSVSREKKESFPLTVTSAQKNPTAFYLCASSIRQGPSNEQFFGPGTRLTVL.

The chain uses TRBV9 and TRBJ1-1, with D hard to call. Trimming stripped 7 bases from V and 1 base from J, with 17 bases between. The CDR3 runs 15 residues. Germline V CDR1 and CDR2: SGDLS, YYNGEE. The CDR3 loop is CASSGSGTGNTEAFF. DNA of the CDR3: TGTGCCAGCTCGGGATCGGGCACCGGGAACACTGAAGCTTTCTTT.

Only a few counts were recorded for this clone. The rearrangement joins TRBV5-4 to TRBJ1-2; D is ambiguous. This CDR3 contains 13 residues. V was pared by 0 bases and J by 3 bases, with 6 bases between. Germline CDR1 reads SGHNT; CDR2 reads YYREEE (reference sequence). Here the CDR3 DNA reads TGTGCCAGCAGCTTGGGATCAGACTATGGCTACACCTTC. Its protein product is CASSLGSDYGYTF.

This clone was seen a handful of times. The chain recombines TRBV28 with TRBJ1-1; possible D gene TRBD1, 5 bases. The CDR3 length is 15 residues. V was shortened by 7 bases and J by 0 bases, with 15 bases between the two germline ends. Germline V lookup: CDR1 MDHEN, CDR2 SYDVKM. The CDR3 reads CASIPSGQLNTEAFF. The CDR3 DNA sequence: TGTGCCAGCATTCCATCCGGACAACTGAACACTGAAGCTTTCTTT.

This clone appeared a few times. This sequence joins TRBV19 and TRBJ1-5, with D unclear. Germline V gene sequence: CDR1 LNHDA, CDR2 SQIVND (reference sequence). This CDR3 has 12 amino acids. The ends were cut back, 3 bases at V and 7 bases at J, with 7 bases in the middle. The CDR3 DNA reads as TGTGCCAGTAGTATGCGAACCCAGCCCCAGCATTTT. The encoded protein is CASSMRTQPQHF.

V and J are TRBV10-3 and TRBJ2-3; the match to TRBD1 covers 10 bases. Trimming at V came to 2 bases and at J to 5 bases, leaving 4 bases not matched to a gene. CDR1 is ENHRY and CDR2 is SYGVKD in the germline V gene. The CDR3 has 15 residues. CDR3 in amino acids: CAISEDRGLRDTQYF. The CDR3 nucleotides are TGTGCCATCAGTGAGGACAGGGGGCTGCGAGATACGCAGTATTTT.

This rearrangement joins TRBV5-1 to TRBJ2-3, with 8 positions matching TRBD2. This CDR3 is built from 14 residues. The trim removed 5 bases at V and 4 bases at J, leaving 6 bases unmatched. Germline lookup yields CDR1 SGHRS and CDR2 YFSETQ. CDR3: CASRYSGVPDTQYF. The CDR3 nucleotides are TGCGCCAGCAGGTATAGCGGGGTGCCAGATACGCAGTATTTT. The full variable domain, with the rest looked up from reference TRBV5-1 and TRBJ2-3, is KAGVTQTPRYLIKTRGQQVTLSCSPISGHRSVSWYQQTPGQGLQFLFEYFSETQRNKGNFPGRFSGRQFSNSRSEMNVSTLELGDSALYLCASRYSGVPDTQYFGPGTRLTVL.

The rearrangement joins TRBV6-5 to TRBJ1-2, with a tentative D call TRBD1 (5 bases). This CDR3 has 14 amino acids. Germline V lookup: CDR1 MNHEY, CDR2 SVGAGI. Trimming removed 9 bases from V and 4 bases from J, with 18 bases in between. The CDR3 region is CASGGLGVSYGYTF. For the CDR3, the DNA is TGTGCCAGTGGGGGTTTGGGGGTTAGCTATGGCTACACCTTC.

This chain connects TRBV7-2 to TRBJ1-1; the D is unclear. Germline CDR1 and CDR2: SGHTA and FQGNSA. The CDR3 is 14 residues long. V was cut by 3 bases and J by 1 base, with 9 bases left in between. The CDR3 nucleotides read TGTGCCAGCAGCTTTGGACTTTCGAACACTGAAGCTTTCTTT. It is translated as CASSFGLSNTEAFF.